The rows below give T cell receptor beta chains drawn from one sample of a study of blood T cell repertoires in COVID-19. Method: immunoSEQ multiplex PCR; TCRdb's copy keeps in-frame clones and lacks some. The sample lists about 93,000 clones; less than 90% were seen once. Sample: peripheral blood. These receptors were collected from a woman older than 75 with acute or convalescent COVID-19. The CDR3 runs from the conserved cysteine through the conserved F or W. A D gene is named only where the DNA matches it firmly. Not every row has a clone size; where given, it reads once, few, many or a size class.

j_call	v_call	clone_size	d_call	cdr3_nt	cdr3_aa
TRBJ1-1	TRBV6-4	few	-	TGTGCCAGCAGTGACGGACAGATGAACACTGAAGCTTTCTTT	CASSDGQMNTEAFF
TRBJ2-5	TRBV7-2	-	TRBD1	TGTGCCAGCAGCTTGGGGACAGGGGAGACCCAGTACTTC	CASSLGTGETQYF
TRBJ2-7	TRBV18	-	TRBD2	TGTGCCAGCTCACCAGGGACTAGCGGGCCATACGAGCAGTACTTC	CASSPGTSGPYEQYF
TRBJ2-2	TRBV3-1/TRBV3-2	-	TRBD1	TGTGCCAGCAGCTCCGGACAGGGGATGTTTCCCGGGGAGCTGTTTTTT	CASSSGQGMFPGELFF
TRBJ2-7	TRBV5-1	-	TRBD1	TGCGCCAGCAGCTTGGGACAGGGGACCCCCTACGAGCAGTACTTC	CASSLGQGTPYEQYF
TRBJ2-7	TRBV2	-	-	TGTGCCAGCAGTGCATCCTACGAGCAGTACTTC	CASSASYEQYF
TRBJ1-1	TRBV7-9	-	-	TGTGCCAGCAGCCCACTCGCCCTGGCTGAAGCTTTCTTT	CASSPLALAEAFF
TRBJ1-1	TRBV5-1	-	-	TGCGCCAGCAGCTTGGCCGGACAGATAAACACTGAAGCTTTCTTT	CASSLAGQINTEAFF
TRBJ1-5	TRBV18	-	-	TGTGCCAGCTCACCACCGGGCCCTAATCAGCCCCAGCATTTT	CASSPPGPNQPQHF
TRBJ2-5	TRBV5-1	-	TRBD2	TGCGCCAGCAGCTTGGGGGCTCGCGGGGGGGCCGAGACCCAGTACTTC	CASSLGARGGAETQYF
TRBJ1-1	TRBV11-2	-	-	TGTGCCAGCAGCCCCGGGGTCGGCGGGGGAATGAACACTGAAGCTTTCTTT	CASSPGVGGGMNTEAFF
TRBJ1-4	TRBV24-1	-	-	TGTGCCACCGAAAGGGCTCGGTATAGGGGTTCACTGTTTTTT	CATERARYRGSLFF
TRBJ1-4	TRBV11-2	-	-	TGTGCCAGCAGCCCGACGGGGGCAACTAATGAAAAACTGTTTTTT	CASSPTGATNEKLFF
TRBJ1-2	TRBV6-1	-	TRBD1	TGTGCCAGCAATTTGGACAGGCGTTCAATAGGCTACACCTTC	CASNLDRRSIGYTF
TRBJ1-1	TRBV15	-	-	TGTGCCACCCGGGGGTGGGGGATGAACACTGAAGCTTTCTTT	CATRGWGMNTEAFF
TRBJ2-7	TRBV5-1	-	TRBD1	TGCGCCAGCAGCTTGCGGGACAGCGCTAAAGAGCAGTACTTC	CASSLRDSAKEQYF
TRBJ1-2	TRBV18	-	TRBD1	TGTGCCAGCTCATTGACAGGGGAATATGGCTACACCTTC	CASSLTGEYGYTF
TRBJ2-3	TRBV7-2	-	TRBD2	TGTGCCAGCAGCCCATCCGCGGGGGGGGTAGATACGCAGTATTTT	CASSPSAGGVDTQYF
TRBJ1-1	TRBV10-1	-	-	TGCGCCAGCAGTGAGTCTTGGGCGAGTGAAGCTTTCTTT	CASSESWASEAFF
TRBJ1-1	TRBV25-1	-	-	TGTGCCAGCAGCCGAACGGGTGAAGCTTTCTTT	CASSRTGEAFF
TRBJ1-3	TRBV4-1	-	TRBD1	TGCGCCAGCAGCCAAGATCCCAGGGGGCGAGCTGGAAACACCATATATTTT	CASSQDPRGRAGNTIYF
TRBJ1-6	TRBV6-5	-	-	TGTGCCAGCACTTGGGACGGGAGGGATTCACCCCTCCACTTT	CASTWDGRDSPLHF
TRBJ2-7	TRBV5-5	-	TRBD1	TGTGCCAGCAGCTTAGGGACAGGGGGTCTCTACGAGCAGTACTTC	CASSLGTGGLYEQYF
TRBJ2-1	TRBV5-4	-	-	TGTGCCAGCAGCTTCGCAGTGAATGAGCAGTTCTTC	CASSFAVNEQFF
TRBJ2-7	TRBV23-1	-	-	TGCGCCAGCAGTCATACTAACTACGAGCAGTACTTC	CASSHTNYEQYF
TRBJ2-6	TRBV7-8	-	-	TGTGCCAGCAGCTTAAATCCAGATTCTGGGGCCAACGTCCTGACTTTC	CASSLNPDSGANVLTF
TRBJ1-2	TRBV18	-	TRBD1	TGTGCCAGCTCACCAACAACAGGGGAGGGCTACACCTTC	CASSPTTGEGYTF
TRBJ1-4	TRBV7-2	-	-	TGTGCCAGCAGCTTATCGGGGAAAGCTAATGAAAAACTGTTTTTT	CASSLSGKANEKLFF
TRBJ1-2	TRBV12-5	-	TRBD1	TGTGCTAGTGGTTTGGTTCAGGGACAGGATGGCTACACCTTC	CASGLVQGQDGYTF
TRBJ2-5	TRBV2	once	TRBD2	TGTGCCAGCAGTGTTCTAGCGGGGTTGCAAGAGACCCAGTACTTC	CASSVLAGLQETQYF
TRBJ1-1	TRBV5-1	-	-	TGCGCCAGCAACCTAGGCGGGTCGGACACTGAAGCTTTCTTT	CASNLGGSDTEAFF
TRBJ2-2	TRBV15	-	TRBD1	TGTGCCACCAGCGGCGACAGGGCCGGGGAGCTGTTTTTT	CATSGDRAGELFF
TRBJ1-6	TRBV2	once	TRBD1	TGTGCCAGCAGGGATACAGGGGATAATTCACCCCTCCACTTT	CASRDTGDNSPLHF
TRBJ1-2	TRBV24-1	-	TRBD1	TGTGCCACCAGTGATTCCGGGACAGGGGCCTTGGAGGATGGCTACACCTTC	CATSDSGTGALEDGYTF
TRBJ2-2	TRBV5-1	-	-	TGCGCCAGCAGCGGAGACAGGCACACCGGGGAGCTGTTTTTT	CASSGDRHTGELFF
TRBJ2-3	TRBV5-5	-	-	TGTGCCAGCAAAGGCAGGCCACCAGCAAGCACAGATACGCAGTATTTT	CASKGRPPASTDTQYF
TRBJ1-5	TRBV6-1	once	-	TGTGCCAGCAGTGAAAGGCAGAACTATTATCAGCCCCAGCATTTT	CASSERQNYYQPQHF
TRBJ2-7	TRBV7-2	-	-	TGTGCCAGCAGCTTAGGATGGCAGAACTCCTACGAGCAGTACTTC	CASSLGWQNSYEQYF
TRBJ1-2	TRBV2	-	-	TGTGCCAGCAGTGGAGAACAGTTGAAGGATGGCTACACCTTC	CASSGEQLKDGYTF
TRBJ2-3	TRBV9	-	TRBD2	TGTGCCAGCAGCGCCCGGACTAGCGGGGGTATCACAGATACGCAGTATTTT	CASSARTSGGITDTQYF
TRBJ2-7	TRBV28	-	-	TGTGCCAGCAGTTTATTAAGGGGGTTCGAGCAGTACTTC	CASSLLRGFEQYF
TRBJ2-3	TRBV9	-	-	TGTGCCAGCAGCTCAGGACTCCGTAGCACAGATACGCAGTATTTT	CASSSGLRSTDTQYF
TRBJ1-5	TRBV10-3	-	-	TGTGCCATCGGAGGGGCAGTCAATCAGCCCCAGCATTTT	CAIGGAVNQPQHF
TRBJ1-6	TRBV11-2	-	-	TGTGCCAGCAGCTCGCGACCCGGACAGTCCAATTCACCCCTCCACTTT	CASSSRPGQSNSPLHF
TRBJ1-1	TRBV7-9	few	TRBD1	TGTGCCAGCAGCTGGGGACAGGAATCAGGCCCTGAAGCTTTCTTT	CASSWGQESGPEAFF
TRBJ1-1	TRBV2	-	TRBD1	TGTGCCAGCAGTGGGACAGGAGACACTGAAGCTTTCTTT	CASSGTGDTEAFF
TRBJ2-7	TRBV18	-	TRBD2	TGTGCCAGCTCCGGACTAGCGGACGAGCAGTACTTC	CASSGLADEQYF
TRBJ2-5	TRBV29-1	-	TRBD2	TGCAGCGTTGTGGGGACTAGCGGGGGTTGGGAGACCCAGTACTTC	CSVVGTSGGWETQYF
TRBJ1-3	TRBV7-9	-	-	TGTGCCAGCAGAGCGGGAATCTCTGGAAACACCATATATTTT	CASRAGISGNTIYF
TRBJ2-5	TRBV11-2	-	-	TGTGCCAGCAGCGGCTTATTGGGGAGAGAGACCCAGTACTTC	CASSGLLGRETQYF
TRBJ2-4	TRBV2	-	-	TGTGCCAGCAGTAGGCTAGCGTCCAACATTCAGTACTTC	CASSRLASNIQYF
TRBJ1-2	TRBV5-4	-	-	TGTGCCAGCAGCTTGGATAGGAGGGTTCACGGCTACACCTTC	CASSLDRRVHGYTF
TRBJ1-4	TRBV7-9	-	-	TGTGCCAGCAGCTTAGCCGGGTTAAGCAATGAAAAACTGTTTTTT	CASSLAGLSNEKLFF
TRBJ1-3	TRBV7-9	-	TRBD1	TGTGCCAGCAGCCTACAGGGGGCTGGAAACACCATATATTTT	CASSLQGAGNTIYF
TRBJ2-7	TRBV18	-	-	TGTGCCAGCTCACCCCCGGGTGGTTACGAGCAGTACTTC	CASSPPGGYEQYF
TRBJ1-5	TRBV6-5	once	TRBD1	TGTGCCAGCAGTTACTCTGGGACAGCCAATCAGCCCCAGCATTTT	CASSYSGTANQPQHF